This is a list of T cell receptor beta chains from one sample in a study of blood T cell repertoires in COVID-19. Produced via immunoSEQ multiplex PCR; TCRdb's table is partial and in-frame only. The table has hundreds of thousands of clones, 87% seen once. The sequencing input was peripheral blood. Source of these receptors: a woman aged 40 to 50 who had recovered from COVID-19. Each CDR3 is given with its conserved first and last residue. A D gene is named only where the DNA matches it firmly. Clone size is given for some rows only: seen once, a few or many times, or a class if the clone is expanded.

clone size | D gene | J gene | V gene | CDR3 length | CDR3 protein | CDR3 DNA
. | TRBD1 | TRBJ2-3 | TRBV7-3 | 16 | CASSLGQAPSTDTQYF | TGTGCCAGCAGCCTCGGACAGGCCCCTAGCACAGATACGCAGTATTTT
. | . | TRBJ2-1 | TRBV5-1 | 13 | CASSLKFGHEQFF | TGCGCCAGCAGCTTGAAGTTTGGGCATGAGCAGTTCTTC
. | . | TRBJ1-1 | TRBV6-5 | 15 | CASSYTADSYTEAFF | TGTGCCAGCAGTTATACAGCTGACAGTTACACTGAAGCTTTCTTT
once | TRBD1 | TRBJ2-2 | TRBV6-6 | 16 | CASSPLLTGVTGELFF | TGTGCCAGCAGCCCCCTACTGACAGGGGTCACCGGGGAGCTGTTTTTT
. | . | TRBJ2-2 | TRBV10-2 | 13 | CATQGRGTGELFF | TGCGCCACCCAGGGTAGGGGGACCGGGGAGCTGTTTTTT
. | . | TRBJ2-2 | TRBV7-9 | 14 | CASSLDSGGGELFF | TGTGCCAGCAGCTTAGACTCAGGAGGCGGGGAGCTGTTTTTT
. | . | TRBJ2-7 | TRBV7-7 | 13 | CASSPGRGAEQYF | TGTGCTAGCAGCCCGGGGAGGGGGGCCGAGCAGTACTTC
. | TRBD1 | TRBJ1-6 | TRBV5-4 | 16 | CASSSGTGASGSPLHF | TGTGCCAGCAGCTCTGGGACAGGGGCCTCGGGTTCACCCCTCCACTTT
. | . | TRBJ2-2 | TRBV11-2 | 14 | CASSLVPSTGELFF | TGTGCCAGCAGCTTAGTCCCGTCCACCGGGGAGCTGTTTTTT
. | TRBD2 | TRBJ2-1 | TRBV11-2 | 17 | CASSVRLAGSPYNEQFF | TGTGCCAGCAGCGTGCGACTAGCGGGGTCCCCCTACAATGAGCAGTTCTTC
. | TRBD2 | TRBJ2-7 | TRBV11-2 | 15 | CASSLVGGGIAEQYF | TGTGCCAGCAGCTTGGTTGGCGGGGGAATTGCGGAGCAGTACTTC
. | . | TRBJ2-3 | TRBV11-3 | 15 | CASSFAGPSSDTQYF | TGTGCCAGCAGCTTTGCGGGGCCGAGTTCAGATACGCAGTATTTT
once | TRBD1 | TRBJ2-7 | TRBV4-1 | 18 | CASSRDSPGQNLLHEQYF | TGCGCCAGCAGCCGAGATTCCCCGGGACAGAATCTCCTACACGAGCAGTACTTC
. | TRBD1 | TRBJ1-4 | TRBV6-5 | 15 | CASRLGTGGHEKLFF | TGTGCCAGCAGGCTAGGGACAGGAGGTCATGAAAAACTGTTTTTT
. | . | TRBJ2-7 | TRBV3-1/TRBV3-2 | 14 | CASSQDYRAYEQYF | TGTGCCAGCAGCCAAGACTACAGGGCCTACGAGCAGTACTTC